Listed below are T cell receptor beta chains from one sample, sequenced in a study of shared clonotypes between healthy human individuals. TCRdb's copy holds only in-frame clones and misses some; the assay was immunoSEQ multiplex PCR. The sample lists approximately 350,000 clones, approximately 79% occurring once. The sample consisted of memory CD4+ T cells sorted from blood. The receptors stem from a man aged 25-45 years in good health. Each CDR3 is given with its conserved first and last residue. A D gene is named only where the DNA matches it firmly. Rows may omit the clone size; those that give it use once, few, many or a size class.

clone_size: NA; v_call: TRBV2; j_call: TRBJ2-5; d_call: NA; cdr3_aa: CASRPMLTAETQYF; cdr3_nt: TGTGCCAGCAGGCCAATGCTAACGGCCGAGACCCAGTACTTC
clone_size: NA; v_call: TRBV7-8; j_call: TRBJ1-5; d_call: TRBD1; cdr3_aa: CASSPSDRGGQPQHF; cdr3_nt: TGTGCCAGCAGCCCCTCAGACAGGGGGGGGCAGCCCCAGCATTTT
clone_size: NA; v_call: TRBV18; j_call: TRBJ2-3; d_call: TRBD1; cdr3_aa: CASSYTGGSDTQYF; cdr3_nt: TGTGCCAGCTCATACACAGGGGGCTCAGATACGCAGTATTTT
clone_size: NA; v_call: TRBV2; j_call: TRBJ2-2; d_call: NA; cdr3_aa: CASSEQHTGELFF; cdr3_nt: TGTGCCAGCAGTGAACAGCACACCGGGGAGCTGTTTTTT
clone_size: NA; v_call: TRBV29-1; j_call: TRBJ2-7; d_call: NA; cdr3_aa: CSVGDLDYEQYF; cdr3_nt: TGCAGCGTTGGTGACTTAGATTACGAGCAGTACTTC
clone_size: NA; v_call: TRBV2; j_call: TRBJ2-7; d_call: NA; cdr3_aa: CASSGGPTYEQYF; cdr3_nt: TGTGCCAGCAGTGGTGGACCGACCTACGAGCAGTACTTC
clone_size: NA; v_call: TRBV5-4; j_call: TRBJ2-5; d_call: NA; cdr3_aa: CASSPGSTGPETQYF; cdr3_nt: TGTGCCAGCAGCCCAGGGTCGACAGGTCCAGAGACCCAGTACTTC
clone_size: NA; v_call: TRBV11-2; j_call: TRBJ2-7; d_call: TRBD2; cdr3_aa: CASSSTGGQREISYEQYF; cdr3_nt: TGTGCCAGCAGCTCAACTGGGGGCCAGCGGGAGATCTCCTACGAGCAGTACTTC
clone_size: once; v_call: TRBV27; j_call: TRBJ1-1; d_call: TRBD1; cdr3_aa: CASSQTRDRVMNTEAFF; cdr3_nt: TGTGCCAGCAGTCAAACCAGGGACAGGGTGATGAACACTGAAGCTTTCTTT
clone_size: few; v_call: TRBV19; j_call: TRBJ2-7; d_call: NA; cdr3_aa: CASSIVIGPYEQYF; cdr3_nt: TGTGCCAGTAGTATAGTTATCGGCCCCTACGAGCAGTACTTC
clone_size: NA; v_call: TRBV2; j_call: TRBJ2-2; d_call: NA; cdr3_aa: CASRWNTGELFF; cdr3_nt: TGTGCCAGCAGGTGGAACACCGGGGAGCTGTTTTTT
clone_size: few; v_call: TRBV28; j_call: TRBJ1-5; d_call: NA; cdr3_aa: CASSLIGLSSQPQHF; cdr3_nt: TGTGCCAGCAGTTTGATCGGGTTGAGCTCTCAGCCCCAGCATTTT
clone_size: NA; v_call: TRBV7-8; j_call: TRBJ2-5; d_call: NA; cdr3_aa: CASSLGGRGRQETQYF; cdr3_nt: TGTGCCAGCAGCCTCGGCGGTCGGGGACGGCAAGAGACCCAGTACTTC
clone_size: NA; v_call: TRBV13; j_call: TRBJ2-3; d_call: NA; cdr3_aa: CASSSSDSDRQYF; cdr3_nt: NA
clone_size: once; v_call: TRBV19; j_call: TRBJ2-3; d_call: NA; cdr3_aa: CASSILSGSTDTQYF; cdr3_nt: TGTGCCAGTAGTATACTTTCGGGATCCACAGATACGCAGTATTTT
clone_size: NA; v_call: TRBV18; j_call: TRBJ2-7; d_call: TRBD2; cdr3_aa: CASSYTGGELEQYF; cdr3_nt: TGTGCCAGCTCGTACACGGGGGGAGAGCTCGAGCAGTACTTC
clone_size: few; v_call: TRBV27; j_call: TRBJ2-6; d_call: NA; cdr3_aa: CASSYSGANVLTF; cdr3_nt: TGTGCCAGCAGCTACTCTGGGGCCAACGTCCTGACTTTC
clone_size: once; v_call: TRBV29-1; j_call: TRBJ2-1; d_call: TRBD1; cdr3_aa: CSVEGLGAGGYNEQFF; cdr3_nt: TGCAGCGTTGAAGGCCTAGGGGCAGGGGGCTACAATGAGCAGTTCTTC
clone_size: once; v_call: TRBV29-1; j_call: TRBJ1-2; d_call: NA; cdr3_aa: CSVVGRGASYGYTF; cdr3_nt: TGCAGCGTTGTTGGAAGGGGCGCGAGCTATGGCTACACCTTC
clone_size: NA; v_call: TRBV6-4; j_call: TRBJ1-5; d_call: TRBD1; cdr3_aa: CASSVGTGDQPQHF; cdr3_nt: TGTGCCAGCAGTGTAGGGACAGGGGATCAGCCCCAGCATTTT
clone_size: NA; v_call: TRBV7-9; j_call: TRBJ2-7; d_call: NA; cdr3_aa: CASSPLAEQYF; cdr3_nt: TGTGCCAGCAGCCCCCTTGCCGAGCAGTACTTC
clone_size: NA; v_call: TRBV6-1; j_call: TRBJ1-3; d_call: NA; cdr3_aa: CASSRSESSGNTIYF; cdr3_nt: TGTGCCAGCAGCAGGTCGGAGAGCTCTGGAAACACCATATATTTT
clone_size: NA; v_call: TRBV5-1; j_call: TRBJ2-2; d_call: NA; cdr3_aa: CASSSARTGELFF; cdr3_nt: TGCGCCAGCAGCTCAGCTAGGACCGGGGAGCTGTTTTTT
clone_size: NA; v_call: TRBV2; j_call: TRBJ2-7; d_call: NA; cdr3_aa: CASRGYGQSHEQYF; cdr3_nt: TGTGCCAGCAGGGGGTATGGACAGAGCCACGAGCAGTACTTC
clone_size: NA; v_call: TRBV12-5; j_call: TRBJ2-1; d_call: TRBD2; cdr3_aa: CASGPGRGGPWNEQFF; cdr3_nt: TGTGCTAGTGGTCCTGGCCGGGGAGGGCCGTGGAATGAGCAGTTCTTC
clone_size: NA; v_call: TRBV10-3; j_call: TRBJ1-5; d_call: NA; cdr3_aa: CATQGGLESNQPQHF; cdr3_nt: TGTGCCACCCAAGGGGGACTCGAAAGCAATCAGCCCCAGCATTTT
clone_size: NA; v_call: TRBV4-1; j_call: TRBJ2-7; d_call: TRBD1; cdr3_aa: CASSQKIPGQGGYEQYF; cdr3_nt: TGCGCCAGCAGCCAAAAGATACCGGGACAGGGAGGATACGAGCAGTACTTC
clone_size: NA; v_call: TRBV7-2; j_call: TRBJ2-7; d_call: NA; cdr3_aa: CASSLEGLVYEQYF; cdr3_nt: TGTGCCAGCAGCTTAGAAGGATTAGTCTACGAGCAGTACTTC
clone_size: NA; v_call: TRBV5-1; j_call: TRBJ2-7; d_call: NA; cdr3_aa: CASSLAPRTYEQYF; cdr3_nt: TGCGCCAGCAGCTTGGCCCCCAGGACCTACGAGCAGTACTTC
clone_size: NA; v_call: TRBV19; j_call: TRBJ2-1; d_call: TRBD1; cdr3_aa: CASSIDRVGKGEQFF; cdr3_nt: TGTGCCAGTAGTATCGACAGGGTAGGGAAAGGTGAGCAGTTCTTC